The 3 T cell receptor beta chains below all came from one sample that was sequenced in a study of T-cell memory formation after mild COVID-19. MiXCR, applied by TCRdb to the 5' RACE reads, yields one record per CDR3 protein. The sample carries about 310,000 distinct CDR3 sequences, about 16% recorded once. Material for sequencing was PBMCs or a T cell subset sorted from them (not recorded which). Source of these receptors: a man between 18 and 29 years old who had mild COVID-19 (a few samples of this study predate the infection). Cell type and time point are not known.

This clonotype was counted ten times or more. The genes are TRBV4-1 and TRBJ2-6; unclear D gene. Germline V gene sequence: CDR1 MGHRA, CDR2 YSYEKL. The CDR3 consists of 16 residues. The V and J ends lost 1 base and 0 bases respectively, with 7 bases between them. The CDR3 DNA follows: TGCGCCAGCAGCCAAGGTTTCCGCTCTGGGGCCAACGTCCTGACTTTC. Protein: CASSQGFRSGANVLTF.

This clonotype occurred a few times. V gene TRBV12-3 or TRBV12-4 combines with J gene TRBJ1-6; 7 bases agree with TRBD1. The CDR3 has 14 amino acids. Unmatched junction bases numbered 6, after V lost 6 bases and J lost 7 bases. Here the CDR3 reads CASSPTGTNSPLHF. CDR3 sequence (DNA): TGTGCCAGCAGCCCGACAGGGACAAATTCACCCCTCCACTTT.

The V call is TRBV6-5, the J call TRBJ2-3, with a tentative D call TRBD2 (6 bases). In germline, CDR1 is MNHEY, CDR2 SVGAGI. The CDR3 loop spans 12 amino acids. V was trimmed by 6 bases and J by 6 bases, leaving 10 bases between them. This CDR3 reads CASSPAGDTQYF. CDR3 sequence (DNA): TGTGCCAGCAGCCCCGCGGGGGATACGCAGTATTTT.